This T cell receptor beta chain comes out of a study of prognosis after radiotherapy for stage I lung cancer. Study-level information: In this cohort, no one received concurrent therapy with stereotactic body radiotherapy. Whole-study findings and limits: In patients who developed distant metastases, Shannon entropy measured after stereotactic body radiation therapy was lower, and baseline Shannon entropy was not associated with metastases.

It was by two-round multiplex PCR that TCR beta CDR3 was amplified from genomic DNA. Round one of PCR was performed, and it used primers specific to each TRBV and TRBJ gene. MiXCR, applied by TCRdb to the multiplex PCR reads, yields one record per CDR3 protein. The data hold tens of thousands of distinct CDR3 sequences, with approximately 26% observed a single time. There are many counts of this clonotype. Its antigen is not identified. The sequencing used PBMCs, collected before or after stereotactic body radiation therapy (not recorded which). The TCR sequence derives from a donor older than 45 with non-small cell lung cancer.

CDR3 region: CASSKTGTMNTEAFF. The CDR3 coding sequence is TGTGCCAGCAGTAAAACCGGGACAATGAACACTGAAGCTTTCTTT. This chain links TRBV12-3 or TRBV12-4 with TRBJ1-1; TRBD1 might be the D (6 bases). The CDR3 spans 15 residues. Trimming removed 5 bases from V and 0 bases from J, with 13 bases in between.